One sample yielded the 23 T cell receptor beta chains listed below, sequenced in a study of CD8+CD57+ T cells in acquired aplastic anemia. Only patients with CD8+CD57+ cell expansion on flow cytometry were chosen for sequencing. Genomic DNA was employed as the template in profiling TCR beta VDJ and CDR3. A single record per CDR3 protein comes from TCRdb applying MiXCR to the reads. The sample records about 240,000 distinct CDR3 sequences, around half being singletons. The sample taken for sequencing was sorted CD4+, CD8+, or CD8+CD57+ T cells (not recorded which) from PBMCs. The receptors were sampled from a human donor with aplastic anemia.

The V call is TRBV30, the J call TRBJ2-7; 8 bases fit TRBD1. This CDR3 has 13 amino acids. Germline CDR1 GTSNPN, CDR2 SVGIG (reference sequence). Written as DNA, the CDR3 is TGTGCTCTTGCGGGACAGGATCCCTACGAGCAGTACTTC. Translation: CALAGQDPYEQYF.

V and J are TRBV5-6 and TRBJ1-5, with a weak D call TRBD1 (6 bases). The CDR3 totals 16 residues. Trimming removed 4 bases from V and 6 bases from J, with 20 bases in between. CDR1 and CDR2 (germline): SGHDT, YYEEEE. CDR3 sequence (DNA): TGTGCCAGCAGCCCTTACGCCAGGGGCGGGGGTCAGCCCCAGCATTTT. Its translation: CASSPYARGGGQPQHF.

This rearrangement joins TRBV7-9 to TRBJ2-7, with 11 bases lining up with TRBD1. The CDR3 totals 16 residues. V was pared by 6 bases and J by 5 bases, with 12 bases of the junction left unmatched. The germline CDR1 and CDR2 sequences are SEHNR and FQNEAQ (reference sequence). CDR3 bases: TGTGCCAGCAGAGCGCCCCCCGGGACAGGGGGAAACGAGCAGTACTTC. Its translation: CASRAPPGTGGNEQYF.

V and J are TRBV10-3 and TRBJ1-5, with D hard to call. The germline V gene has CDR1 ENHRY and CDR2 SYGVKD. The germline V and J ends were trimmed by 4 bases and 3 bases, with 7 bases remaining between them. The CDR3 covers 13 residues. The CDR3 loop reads CAISVQHNQPQHF. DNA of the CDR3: TGTGCCATCAGTGTTCAGCACAATCAGCCCCAGCATTTT.

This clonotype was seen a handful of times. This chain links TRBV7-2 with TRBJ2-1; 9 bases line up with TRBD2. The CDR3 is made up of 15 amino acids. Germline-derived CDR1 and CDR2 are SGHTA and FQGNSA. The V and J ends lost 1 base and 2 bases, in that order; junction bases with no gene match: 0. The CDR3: CASSLERGAYNEQFF. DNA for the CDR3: TGTGCCAGCAGCTTAGAGCGGGGGGCCTACAATGAGCAGTTCTTC.

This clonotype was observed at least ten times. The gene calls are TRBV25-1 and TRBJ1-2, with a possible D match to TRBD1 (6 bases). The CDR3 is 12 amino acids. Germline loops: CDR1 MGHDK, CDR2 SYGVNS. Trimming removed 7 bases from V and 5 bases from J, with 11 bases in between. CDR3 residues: CASIGGGYGYTF. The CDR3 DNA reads TGTGCCAGCATCGGAGGGGGTTATGGCTACACCTTC.

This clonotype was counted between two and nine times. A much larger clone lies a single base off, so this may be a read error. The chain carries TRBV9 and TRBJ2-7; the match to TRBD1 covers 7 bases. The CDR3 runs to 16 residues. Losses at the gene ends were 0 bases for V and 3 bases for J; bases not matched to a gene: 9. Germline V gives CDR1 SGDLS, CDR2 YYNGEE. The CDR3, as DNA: TGTGCCAGCAGCGTAGAGGGGACAGACCGAGACTACGAGCAGTACTTC. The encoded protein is CASSVEGTDRDYEQYF.

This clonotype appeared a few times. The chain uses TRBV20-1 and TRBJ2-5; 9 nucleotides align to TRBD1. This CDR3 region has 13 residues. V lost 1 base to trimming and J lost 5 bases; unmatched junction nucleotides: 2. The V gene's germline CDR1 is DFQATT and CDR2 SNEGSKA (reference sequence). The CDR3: CSARGTGDETQYF. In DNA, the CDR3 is TGCAGTGCTAGAGGGACAGGGGACGAGACCCAGTACTTC.

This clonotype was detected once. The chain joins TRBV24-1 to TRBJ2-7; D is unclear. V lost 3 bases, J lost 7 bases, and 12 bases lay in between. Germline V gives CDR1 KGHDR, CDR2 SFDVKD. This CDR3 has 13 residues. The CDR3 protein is CATSDDNTWEQYF. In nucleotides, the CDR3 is TGTGCCACCAGTGATGACAATACGTGGGAGCAGTACTTC.

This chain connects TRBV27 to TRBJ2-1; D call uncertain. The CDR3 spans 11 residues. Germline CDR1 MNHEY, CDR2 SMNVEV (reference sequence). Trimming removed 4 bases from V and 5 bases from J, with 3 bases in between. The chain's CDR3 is CASSWDNEQFF. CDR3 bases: TGTGCCAGCAGTTGGGACAATGAGCAGTTCTTC.

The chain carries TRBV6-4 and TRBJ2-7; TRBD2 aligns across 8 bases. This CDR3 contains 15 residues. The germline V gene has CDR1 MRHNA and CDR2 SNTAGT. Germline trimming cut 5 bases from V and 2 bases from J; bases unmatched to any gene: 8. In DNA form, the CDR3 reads TGTGCCAGCAGTCCCGGGGGGGGAAGCCCCTACGAGCAGTACTTC. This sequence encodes CASSPGGGSPYEQYF.

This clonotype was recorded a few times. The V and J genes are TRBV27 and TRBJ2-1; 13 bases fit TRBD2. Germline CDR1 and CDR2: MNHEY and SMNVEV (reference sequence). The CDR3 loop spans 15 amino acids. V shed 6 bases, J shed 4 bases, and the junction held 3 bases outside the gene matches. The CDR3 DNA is TGTGCCAGCAGACCGACTAGCGGGAGGTACAATGAGCAGTTCTTC. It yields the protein CASRPTSGRYNEQFF.

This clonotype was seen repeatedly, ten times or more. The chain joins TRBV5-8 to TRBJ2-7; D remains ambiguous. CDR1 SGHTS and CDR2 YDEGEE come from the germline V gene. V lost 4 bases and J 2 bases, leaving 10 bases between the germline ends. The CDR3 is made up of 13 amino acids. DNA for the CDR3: TGTGCCAGCAGCCTCGACACGACCTACGAGCAGTACTTC. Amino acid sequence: CASSLDTTYEQYF.

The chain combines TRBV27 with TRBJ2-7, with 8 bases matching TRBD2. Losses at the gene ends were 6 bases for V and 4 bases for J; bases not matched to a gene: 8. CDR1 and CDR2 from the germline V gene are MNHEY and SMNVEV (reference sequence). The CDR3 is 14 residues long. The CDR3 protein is CASRPRGGAYEQYF. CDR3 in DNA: TGTGCCAGCAGACCCCGGGGGGGGGCTTACGAGCAGTACTTC.

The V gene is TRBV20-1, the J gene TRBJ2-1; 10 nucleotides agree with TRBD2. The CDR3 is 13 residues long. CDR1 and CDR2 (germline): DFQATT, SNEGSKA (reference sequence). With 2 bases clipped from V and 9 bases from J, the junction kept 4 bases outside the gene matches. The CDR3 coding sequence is TGCAGTGCTAGACCTAGCGGGAGCTCTGAGCAGTTCTTC. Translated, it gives CSARPSGSSEQFF.

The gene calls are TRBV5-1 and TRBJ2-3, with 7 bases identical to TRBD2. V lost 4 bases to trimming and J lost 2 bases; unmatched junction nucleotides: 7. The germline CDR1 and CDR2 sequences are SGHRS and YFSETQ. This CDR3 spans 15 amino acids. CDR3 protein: CASSTREDLTDTQYF. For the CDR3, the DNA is TGCGCCAGCAGCACCCGGGAGGACCTCACAGATACGCAGTATTTT.

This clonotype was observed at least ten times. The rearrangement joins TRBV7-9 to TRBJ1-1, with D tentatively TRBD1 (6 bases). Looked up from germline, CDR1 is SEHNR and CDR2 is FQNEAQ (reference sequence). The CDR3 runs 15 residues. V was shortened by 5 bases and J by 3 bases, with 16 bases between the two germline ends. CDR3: CASSGSTQGHTEAFF. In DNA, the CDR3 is TGTGCCAGCAGCGGATCCACACAGGGTCACACTGAAGCTTTCTTT.

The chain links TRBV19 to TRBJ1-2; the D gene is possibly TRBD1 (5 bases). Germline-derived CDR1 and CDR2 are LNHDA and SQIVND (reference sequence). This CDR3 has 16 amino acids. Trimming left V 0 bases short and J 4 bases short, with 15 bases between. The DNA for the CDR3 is TGTGCCAGTAGTATAGAAGCACGGGGAAGGGGCTATGGCTACACCTTC. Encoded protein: CASSIEARGRGYGYTF.

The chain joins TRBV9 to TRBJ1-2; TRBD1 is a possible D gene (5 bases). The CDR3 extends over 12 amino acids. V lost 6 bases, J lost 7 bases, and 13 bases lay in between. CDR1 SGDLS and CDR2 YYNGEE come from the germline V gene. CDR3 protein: CASNWDYSGYTF. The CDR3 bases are TGTGCCAGCAATTGGGACTACTCTGGCTACACCTTC.

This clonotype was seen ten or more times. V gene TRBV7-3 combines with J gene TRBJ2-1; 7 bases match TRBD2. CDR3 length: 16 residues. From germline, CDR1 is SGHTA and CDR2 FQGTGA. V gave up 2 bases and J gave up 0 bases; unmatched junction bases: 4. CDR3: CASSLFGRSSYNEQFF. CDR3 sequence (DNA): TGTGCCAGCAGCTTATTCGGGAGGAGCTCCTACAATGAGCAGTTCTTC.

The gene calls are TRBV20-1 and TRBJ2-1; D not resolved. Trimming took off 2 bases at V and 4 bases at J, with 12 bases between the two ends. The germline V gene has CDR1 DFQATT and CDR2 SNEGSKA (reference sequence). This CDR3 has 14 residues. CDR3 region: CSARRRSLYNEQFF. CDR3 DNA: TGCAGTGCTAGACGCAGGTCCCTTTACAATGAGCAGTTCTTC.

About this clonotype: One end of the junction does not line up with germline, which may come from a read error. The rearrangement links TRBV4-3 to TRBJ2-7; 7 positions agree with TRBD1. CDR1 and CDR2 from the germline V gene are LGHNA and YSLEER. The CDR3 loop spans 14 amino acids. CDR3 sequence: CASSQDSQGTAKTF. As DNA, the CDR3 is TGCGCCAGCAGCCAAGACTCCCAGGGGACAGCGAAAACCTTC.

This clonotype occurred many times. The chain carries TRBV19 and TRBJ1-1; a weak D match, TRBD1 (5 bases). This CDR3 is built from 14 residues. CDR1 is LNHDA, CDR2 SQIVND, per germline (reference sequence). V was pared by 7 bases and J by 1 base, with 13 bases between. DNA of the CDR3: TGTGCCAGTACCCCCGGGACGGAGAACACTGAAGCTTTCTTT. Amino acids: CASTPGTENTEAFF.